This entry is about one T cell receptor (beta chain). Individuals selected for sequencing had exhibited CD8+CD57+ cell expansion on flow cytometry. Using genomic DNA as the template, TCR beta VDJ and CDR3 profiling was carried out. TCRdb independently ran MiXCR on the reads; one entry per CDR3 protein. Among around 290,000 distinct CDR3 sequences listed, approximately 58% were seen once. This sample was included in a study of CD8+CD57+ T cells in acquired aplastic anemia. The TCR was taken from a human donor with aplastic anemia. The sample comprised sorted CD4+, CD8+, or CD8+CD57+ T cells (not recorded which) from PBMCs.

The CDR3 loop is CASNFRVYQPQHF. The CDR3 DNA follows: TGTGCCAGCAACTTTAGGGTGTATCAGCCCCAGCATTTT. This sequence joins TRBV7-2 and TRBJ1-5; no clear D gene. The CDR3 loop spans 13 amino acids. V was pared by 7 bases and J by 5 bases, with 12 bases between. Germline V gives CDR1 SGHTA, CDR2 FQGNSA.